Below are 24 T cell receptor beta chains sequenced from a single sample in a study of blood T cell repertoires in COVID-19. The method was immunoSEQ multiplex PCR; TCRdb's version includes in-frame clones alone and lacks a portion of them. The sample gives 200,000 to 300,000 clones, approximately 90% of which show up once; roughly 4% is in the top ten. Sequencing was done on a sample of peripheral blood. These TCRs come from a man between 60 and 75 years old who had recovered from COVID-19.

The rearrangement uses TRBV27 and TRBJ2-7, with TRBD2 matching 9 bases. The CDR3 extends over 15 amino acids. J lost 0 bases, V lost 5 bases, and 5 bases had no gene match. CDR1 is MNHEY and CDR2 is SMNVEV in the germline V gene (reference sequence). In nucleotides, the CDR3 is TGTGCCAGCAGTCCGACTAGCGGCAGCTCCTACGAGCAGTACTTC. Its protein product is CASSPTSGSSYEQYF.

The genes are TRBV3-1 (or the pseudogene TRBV3-2) and TRBJ1-2, with TRBD1 as a possible D gene (5 bases). CDR3 length: 19 residues. The germline gives CDR1 LGHDT, CDR2 YNNKEL (reference sequence). V lost 3 bases, J lost 5 bases, and 28 bases lay in between. The CDR3: CASSHKMPRGSVYRYGYTF. Here the CDR3 DNA reads TGTGCCAGCAGCCACAAAATGCCGCGGGGGTCCGTTTATAGGTATGGCTACACCTTC.

The V and J genes are TRBV5-6 and TRBJ1-1, with D possibly being TRBD1 (6 bases). Germline CDR1 reads SGHDT; CDR2 reads YYEEEE. This CDR3 spans 15 amino acids. The V gene lost 0 bases and the J gene lost 6 bases, with 15 bases spanning the gap. This chain's CDR3 is CASSLVVGAKSEAFF. As DNA, the CDR3 is TGTGCCAGCAGCTTGGTAGTGGGGGCAAAGTCTGAAGCTTTCTTT. Using reference TRBV5-6 and TRBJ1-1 for the parts outside the CDR3, the full variable domain is DAGVTQSPTHLIKTRGQQVTLRCSPKSGHDTVSWYQQALGQGPQFIFQYYEEEERQRGNFPDRFSGHQFPNYSSELNVNALLLGDSALYLCASSLVVGAKSEAFFGQGTRLTVV.

V usage is TRBV5-4 and J usage is TRBJ1-2; TRBD1 matches 7 bases. The CDR3 totals 19 residues. The J segment lost 6 bases and the V segment lost 0 bases, leaving 20 bases of the junction unmatched. Germline loops: CDR1 SGHNT, CDR2 YYREEE (reference sequence). The CDR3 bases are TGTGCCAGCAGCTTGGACACACCGACAGGGCTCTCGAGGCGGGATGGCTACACCTTC. Its translation: CASSLDTPTGLSRRDGYTF.

V gene TRBV21-1 combines with J gene TRBJ2-5; TRBD2 is taken as the D call from the table, unchecked against the DNA. TRBV21-1 corresponds to a pseudogene. The CDR3 extends over 18 amino acids. The CDR3 sequence: CASSKRRPSGPWGETQYF. As DNA, the CDR3 is TGTGCCAGCAGCAAAAGGAGGCCTAGCGGGCCCTGGGGAGAGACCCAGTACTTC.

This rearrangement joins TRBV14 to TRBJ2-1, with TRBD2 as a possible D gene (6 bases). Trimming shortened V by 2 bases and J by 8 bases, and 13 bases separated the two germline ends. The CDR3 covers 14 residues. The germline gives CDR1 SGHDN, CDR2 FVKESK. The CDR3 DNA follows: TGTGCCAGCAGCCAATTCAGGAGGGGAGATGAGCAGTTCTTC. Translating gives CASSQFRRGDEQFF.

This clone was detected many times. This rearrangement joins TRBV5-4 to TRBJ2-7, with 10 bases that match TRBD1. Germline assignment: CDR1 SGHNT and CDR2 YYREEE (reference sequence). The CDR3 is made up of 15 amino acids. V gave up 4 bases and J gave up 3 bases; unmatched junction bases: 7. CDR3 bases: TGTGCCAGCAGCACTCCGGGACAGGGGTTCTACGAGCAGTACTTC. It encodes CASSTPGQGFYEQYF.

This clone was counted once. The chain combines TRBV30 with TRBJ1-4, with TRBD1 matching 7 bases. The length of the CDR3 is 16 residues. Germline lookup yields CDR1 GTSNPN and CDR2 SVGIG (reference sequence). The V and J ends lost 0 bases and 0 bases, in that order; junction bases with no gene match: 4. The CDR3 sequence: CAWSVNRGATNEKLFF. CDR3 sequence (DNA): TGTGCCTGGAGTGTTAACAGGGGTGCAACTAATGAAAAACTGTTTTTT.

The rearrangement joins TRBV11-2 to TRBJ1-1, with a weak D call TRBD1 (6 bases). Trimming stripped 5 bases from V and 4 bases from J, with 14 bases between. CDR1 and CDR2 from the germline V gene are SGHAT and FQNNGV. This CDR3 has 14 amino acids. The CDR3 here is CASSPIGGATEAFF. DNA of the CDR3: TGTGCCAGCAGCCCGATAGGGGGGGCCACTGAAGCTTTCTTT. The complete variable domain, with remaining parts taken from reference TRBV11-2 and TRBJ1-1, reads EAGVAQSPRYKIIEKRQSVAFWCNPISGHATLYWYQQILGQGPKLLIQFQNNGVVDDSQLPKDRFSAERLKGVDSTLKIQPAKLEDSAVYLCASSPIGGATEAFFGQGTRLTVV.

This chain uses TRBV27 with TRBJ2-5; TRBD2 aligns across 9 bases. The CDR3 loop spans 15 amino acids. Losses at the gene ends were 5 bases for V and 4 bases for J; bases not matched to a gene: 8. Germline V gene data show CDR1 as MNHEY and CDR2 as SMNVEV (reference sequence). The CDR3 DNA reads TGTGCCAGCAGTCTCTTAGCGGGGGCAGTAGAGACCCAGTACTTC. It encodes CASSLLAGAVETQYF.

This chain uses TRBV7-8 with TRBJ2-4, with D tentatively TRBD2 (6 bases). This CDR3 has 15 amino acids. V shed 4 bases and J shed 6 bases, with 16 bases lying between them. Germline values: CDR1 SGHVS, CDR2 FQNEAQ. Here the CDR3 DNA reads TGTGCCAGCAGCTCGATACGGGACTCCCGAAACATTCAGTACTTC. Translating it yields CASSSIRDSRNIQYF.

This clone appeared a single time. V is TRBV25-1 and J is TRBJ1-1; D ambiguous. V lost 8 bases, J lost 0 bases, and 10 bases lay in between. CDR1 is MGHDK and CDR2 is SYGVNS in the germline V gene. This CDR3 contains 13 residues. The CDR3 region is CASQRGLNTEAFF. In DNA, the CDR3 is TGTGCCAGCCAACGCGGTTTGAACACTGAAGCTTTCTTT.

The chain is built from TRBV3-1 (or the pseudogene TRBV3-2) and TRBJ1-2, with 9 bases fitting TRBD1. The CDR3 spans 15 residues. Per the germline V gene, CDR1 is LGHDT and CDR2 is YNNKEL (reference sequence). Trimming removed 3 bases from V and 6 bases from J; junction bases left unmatched: 8. Here the CDR3 DNA reads TGTGCCAGCAGCCAGACGGACAGGGGTGGAAATGGCTACACCTTC. Protein: CASSQTDRGGNGYTF.

This clone came up a few times. The chain joins TRBV5-4 to TRBJ1-6; no reliable D call. The CDR3 sequence is 17 residues long. In germline, CDR1 is SGHNT, CDR2 YYREEE (reference sequence). Trimming cost V 2 bases and J 0 bases, with 12 bases left between them. CDR3 coding DNA: TGTGCCAGCAGCTTACGGGGATTGAGCTCCTATAATTCACCCCTCCACTTT. Amino acid sequence: CASSLRGLSSYNSPLHF.

The chain joins TRBV3-1 (or the pseudogene TRBV3-2) to TRBJ1-4, with D uncertain. V was cut by 1 base and J by 7 bases, with 13 bases left in between. From germline, CDR1 is LGHDT and CDR2 YNNKEL (reference sequence). The CDR3 spans 15 residues. The CDR3 nucleotides read TGTGCCAGCAGCCAAGGGGCGCGCGGGAGTGAAAAACTGTTTTTT. Its protein is CASSQGARGSEKLFF.

The CDR3: CASSVMPGSSYNEQFF. DNA for the CDR3: TGTGCCAGCAGCGTTATGCCGGGGAGCTCCTACAATGAGCAGTTCTTC. The rearrangement uses TRBV9 and TRBJ2-1; possible D gene TRBD2, 5 bases. The V end lost 2 bases, the J end lost 0 bases, and 12 bases lay between the germline ends. CDR3 size: 16 residues. Germline-derived CDR1 and CDR2 are SGDLS and YYNGEE. Full variable domain (remainder filled in from reference TRBV9 and TRBJ2-1): DSGVTQTPKHLITATGQRVTLRCSPRSGDLSVYWYQQSLDQGLQFLIQYYNGEERAKGNILERFSAQQFPDLHSELNLSSLELGDSALYFCASSVMPGSSYNEQFFGPGTRLTVL.

The J gene is TRBJ2-5, the V gene TRBV10-3, with TRBD2 as a possible D gene (5 bases). The CDR3 runs to 16 residues. CDR1 and CDR2 from the germline V gene are ENHRY and SYGVKD. The V end lost 2 bases, the J end lost 2 bases, and 15 bases lay between the germline ends. The CDR3: CAISEMRRGKQETQYF. The CDR3 nucleotides read TGTGCCATCAGTGAGATGCGGAGAGGGAAACAAGAGACCCAGTACTTC.

This clone came up a few times. V is TRBV7-9 and J is TRBJ1-5, with TRBD1 as a possible D gene (5 bases). V lost 3 bases and J 5 bases, leaving 8 bases between the germline ends. The CDR3 runs to 13 residues. Germline CDR1 SEHNR, CDR2 FQNEAQ (reference sequence). The CDR3 sequence: CASSFRGDQPQHF. As DNA, the CDR3 is TGTGCCAGCAGCTTTCGGGGGGATCAGCCCCAGCATTTT. Together with reference TRBV7-9 and TRBJ1-5, the CDR3 gives the full variable domain: DTGVSQNPRHKITKRGQNVTFRCDPISEHNRLYWYRQTLGQGPEFLTYFQNEAQLEKSRLLSDRFSAERPKGSFSTLEIQRTEQGDSAMYLCASSFRGDQPQHFGDGTRLSIL.

The genes are TRBV3-1 (or the pseudogene TRBV3-2) and TRBJ2-5; 12 nucleotides line up with TRBD2. CDR1 and CDR2 from the germline V gene are LGHDT and YNNKEL (reference sequence). Trimming cost V 2 bases and J 7 bases; bases outside gene matches: 14. The CDR3 is made up of 18 amino acids. Written as DNA, the CDR3 is TGTGCCAGCAGCCAAACGGTTCCTAGCGGGGGGGCGCCAGGGACCCAGTACTTC. Its protein is CASSQTVPSGGAPGTQYF.

The V call is TRBV21-1, the J call TRBJ2-3; the table names TRBD2, a call not compared with the DNA. TRBV21-1 is described as a pseudogene. The CDR3 totals 15 residues. The CDR3 spells CASSKLAGSTDTQYF. CDR3 coding DNA: TGTGCCAGCAGCAAACTAGCGGGGAGCACAGATACGCAGTATTTT.

V usage is TRBV30 and J usage is TRBJ2-7; TRBD2 agrees at 10 bases. V shed 4 bases and J 2 bases; nucleotides not matched to a gene: 11. Germline-derived CDR1 and CDR2 are GTSNPN and SVGIG (reference sequence). This CDR3 is 16 amino acids long. CDR3 sequence (DNA): TGTGCCTGGACCTCCCGGTTAGCGGGGGGCGCCTACGAGCAGTACTTC. Its translation is CAWTSRLAGGAYEQYF.

This chain uses TRBV9 with TRBJ2-5; 8 positions match TRBD2. V lost 6 bases and J lost 1; bases outside the gene matches: 8. Germline lookup yields CDR1 SGDLS and CDR2 YYNGEE. The CDR3 length is 15 residues. The CDR3 nucleotides read TGTGCCAGCACCTCCTCGGGGGGGGGCCAAGAGACCCAGTACTTC. Protein: CASTSSGGGQETQYF.

This clone has just one count. This chain joins TRBV28 and TRBJ1-3; maybe TRBD1 (5 bases). The germline CDR1 and CDR2 sequences are MDHEN and SYDVKM. Trimming took 6 bases from V and 0 from J, leaving 12 bases between them. The CDR3 extends over 15 amino acids. Written as DNA, the CDR3 is TGTGCCAGCAGCCGAGACAGTAACTCTGGAAACACCATATATTTT. Amino acids: CASSRDSNSGNTIYF.

V usage is TRBV14 and J usage is TRBJ2-7; 9 nucleotides agree with TRBD1. There are 15 residues in the CDR3. Germline CDR1 is SGHDN and CDR2 is FVKESK. V was pared by 6 bases and J by 1 base, with 7 bases of the junction left unmatched. This CDR3 reads CASRRGQGASYEQYF. The CDR3 nucleotides are TGTGCCAGCAGGCGGGGACAGGGCGCTTCCTACGAGCAGTACTTC.